The 10 T cell receptor beta chains below were found in one sample sequenced in a study of T cell changes during pregnancy in multiple sclerosis. TCRdb keeps only in-frame clones here, not all; method: immunoSEQ multiplex PCR. The sample records approximately 100,000 clones, about 92% being singletons. The sample here was peripheral blood, taken after pregnancy. These receptors were collected from a female donor in good health, enrolled as a control in a pregnancy study.

V gene TRBV5-4 combines with J gene TRBJ1-5, with D possibly being TRBD1 (6 bases). In germline, CDR1 is SGHNT, CDR2 YYREEE (reference sequence). The V and J ends lost 4 bases and 2 bases respectively, with 10 bases between them. This CDR3 has 14 amino acids. CDR3 in amino acids: CASSVQGGNQPQHF. The CDR3 coding sequence is TGTGCCAGCAGCGTACAGGGAGGCAATCAGCCCCAGCATTTT.

The chain is built from TRBV6-5 and TRBJ1-2; D is ambiguous. Germline V gene sequence: CDR1 MNHEY, CDR2 SVGAGI. Trimming took 8 bases from V and 7 from J, leaving 8 bases between them. The CDR3 sequence is 10 residues long. Written as DNA, the CDR3 is TGTGCCAGCTGGGAGCTTGGCTACACCTTC. This sequence encodes CASWELGYTF.

This sequence joins TRBV19 and TRBJ2-7; TRBD2 agrees at 7 bases. With 4 bases clipped from V and 4 bases from J, the junction kept 7 bases outside the gene matches. CDR3 size: 14 residues. Germline CDR1 reads LNHDA; CDR2 reads SQIVND (reference sequence). This CDR3 reads CASSKRTSPYEQYF. The DNA for the CDR3 is TGTGCCAGTAGTAAGCGGACTAGTCCTTACGAGCAGTACTTC.

This chain connects TRBV15 to TRBJ1-6; 7 nucleotides agree with TRBD1. V shed 0 bases and J 9 bases; nucleotides not matched to a gene: 5. The CDR3 is 15 amino acids. Germline loops: CDR1 LNHNV, CDR2 YYDKDF (reference sequence). CDR3 DNA: TGTGCCACCAGCAGAGATAGGGGGCGAGTTTCACCCCTCCACTTT. Amino acids: CATSRDRGRVSPLHF.

CDR3 protein: CASSLAAAGLTDTQYF. CDR3 nucleotides: TGTGCCAGCAGCTTAGCGGCAGCGGGCCTCACAGATACGCAGTATTTT. The chain has TRBV13 and TRBJ2-3; D perhaps matches TRBD2 (6 bases). V was shortened by 1 base and J by 2 bases, with 13 bases between the two germline ends. Germline V gives CDR1 PRHDT, CDR2 FYEKMQ (reference sequence). The CDR3 runs 16 residues. The variable domain in full, completed from reference TRBV13 and TRBJ2-3, reads AAGVIQSPRHLIKEKRETATLKCYPIPRHDTVYWYQQGPGQDPQFLISFYEKMQSDKGSIPDRFSAQQFSDYHSELNMSSLELGDSALYFCASSLAAAGLTDTQYFGPGTRLTVL.

This clone was detected once. V gene TRBV12-5 combines with J gene TRBJ2-1; D is unresolved. The CDR3 extends over 13 amino acids. The germline gives CDR1 LGHNT, CDR2 FRNRAP. Trimming removed 6 bases from V and 7 bases from J, with 13 bases in between. This chain's CDR3 is CASGLGMTNEQFF. In nucleotides, the CDR3 is TGTGCTAGTGGACTTGGTATGACTAATGAGCAGTTCTTC.

The V call is TRBV28, the J call TRBJ2-7, with TRBD2 identical over 7 bases. The germline V gene has CDR1 MDHEN and CDR2 SYDVKM. This CDR3 has 14 amino acids. V was clipped by 6 bases and J by 3 bases; unmatched bases: 8. CDR3 sequence (DNA): TGTGCCAGCAGGGAGCGGGGCCTGGACTACGAGCAGTACTTC. Translation: CASRERGLDYEQYF.

This clone was recorded once. This chain links TRBV7-9 with TRBJ1-1, with a weak D call TRBD1 (6 bases). The CDR3 contains 18 residues. The V end was cut by 8 bases, the J end by 5 bases, with 30 bases between. Germline V gene data show CDR1 as SEHNR and CDR2 as FQNEAQ (reference sequence). The CDR3 sequence: CASFRGGGVPPKATEAFF. The CDR3, as DNA: TGTGCCAGCTTCCGCGGGGGCGGTGTCCCTCCCAAGGCTACTGAAGCTTTCTTT. The entire variable domain, with the rest obtained from reference TRBV7-9 and TRBJ1-1, is as follows: DTGVSQNPRHKITKRGQNVTFRCDPISEHNRLYWYRQTLGQGPEFLTYFQNEAQLEKSRLLSDRFSAERPKGSFSTLEIQRTEQGDSAMYLCASFRGGGVPPKATEAFFGQGTRLTVV.

The J gene is TRBJ2-7, the V gene TRBV6-6; 9 bases are a match to TRBD1. The junction had 13 bases not matched to a gene; V was cut back by 8 bases and J by 5 bases. Germline CDR1 is MNHNY and CDR2 is SVGAGI (reference sequence). This CDR3 has 15 amino acids. CDR3 bases: TGTGCCAGCGGGCCGGGACAGGGCTTTGTTGACGAGCAGTACTTC. It translates to CASGPGQGFVDEQYF.

V is TRBV30 and J is TRBJ1-5; D ambiguous. CDR3 length: 11 residues. Per germline, CDR1 GTSNPN and CDR2 SVGIG (reference sequence). Deletions cut 5 bases from V and 10 bases from J, with 12 bases between. The CDR3 DNA reads as TGTGCCTGGGGGCTGGGAGGACCCCAGCATTTT. It yields the protein CAWGLGGPQHF.